The source of this T cell receptor beta chain is a study of regulatory T cells in long-lasting Graves disease. The time point denotes: newly diagnosed GD, antithyroid drugs for less than 3 months. After RNA was extracted from PBMCs, the TCR library was made from it. This clonotype was seen repeatedly, ten times or more. In building TCR beta libraries, iRepertoire HTBI primers were used together with Arm-PCR of CDR3 regions. One entry per CDR3 protein, called by TCRdb with MiXCR from the multiplex PCR reads. The sample lists 350,000 to 500,000 distinct CDR3 sequences; 14% were seen once. This CDR3 spans 15 amino acids. V was cut by 4 bases and J by 0 bases, with 12 bases left in between. Germline values: CDR1 GTSNPN, CDR2 SVGIG (reference sequence). This sample also appeared in a second study, on T cells in Graves' hyperthyroidism and ophthalmopathy. That study reports: HTBI primers were the set used in a first-round RT-PCR of the TCR CDR3. In the analysis, a 13 V-J model separated ophthalmopathy from stable hyperthyroidism.

The clonotype was recovered from a woman aged 45-65 years with Graves disease. The source was peripheral blood mononuclear cells (PBMCs), collected at new diagnosis, from a patient treated with antithyroid drugs. V is TRBV30 and J is TRBJ1-4, with D possibly matching TRBD1 (6 bases). The CDR3 DNA follows: TGTGCCTGGAATCCGGGACACGCAACTAATGAAAAACTGTTTTTT. Translating gives CAWNPGHATNEKLFF.